This record covers a single T cell receptor (beta chain). The sample is drawn from a study of blood T cell repertoires in COVID-19. The overall study: Acute-phase and convalescent COVID-19 samples originated in the United States, Italy and Spain. Sources were T cells, B-cell-depleted T cells, or PBMCs; the material itself was cDNA or gDNA.

Germline V gives CDR1 MRHNA, CDR2 SNTAGT. Trimming cost V 0 bases and J 3 bases; bases outside gene matches: 14. The CDR3 runs 19 residues. In the study's own analysis: Cell counts per sample came from amplifying reference gene primers. TCRdb's copy holds only in-frame clones and misses some; the assay was immunoSEQ multiplex PCR. Clone size and V and J calls were adopted from that table, with D and trimming inferred from the DNA. Of some 220,000 clones in the sample, 84% were seen once. The sequenced material came from peripheral blood. The TCR originated in a man aged 50-60 years with active or convalescent COVID-19. The genes are TRBV6-4 and TRBJ2-7; 10 bases line up with TRBD2. CDR3 sequence reads: CASSDSLGGKASGGYEQYF. DNA of the CDR3: TGTGCCAGCAGTGACTCCTTGGGGGGCAAGGCTAGCGGGGGCTACGAGCAGTACTTC.